Listed below are T cell receptor beta chains from one sample, sequenced in a study of blood T cell repertoires in COVID-19. Some clones are missing from TCRdb's copy, which holds only in-frame ones; the method was immunoSEQ multiplex PCR. The sample shows around 80,000 clones, roughly 80% of them seen only once. Sequenced input: peripheral blood. These receptors came from an elderly woman with acute or convalescent COVID-19. CDR3s include the opening cysteine and the closing phenylalanine or tryptophan. The order of the fields is D gene, V gene, CDR3 protein. A D gene is named only where the DNA matches it firmly.

d_gene: -; v_gene: TRBV10-2; CDR3aa: CASSEGTRGYTF
d_gene: -; v_gene: TRBV5-6; CDR3aa: CASSRRGVSSGNTIYF
d_gene: -; v_gene: TRBV3-1/TRBV3-2; CDR3aa: CASSQGSGLSGYTF
d_gene: -; v_gene: TRBV30; CDR3aa: CAWAQAGNQPQHF
d_gene: -; v_gene: TRBV5-4; CDR3aa: CASSLGSGRYGYTF
d_gene: -; v_gene: TRBV7-2; CDR3aa: CASSLGNRVSPLHF
d_gene: -; v_gene: TRBV5-1; CDR3aa: CASSSSEGGQGDTQYF
d_gene: -; v_gene: TRBV25-1; CDR3aa: CASRAGGVNTGELFF
d_gene: TRBD2; v_gene: TRBV28; CDR3aa: CASSRGGGHVDTQYF
d_gene: -; v_gene: TRBV12-5; CDR3aa: CASGLTALDTEAFF
d_gene: -; v_gene: TRBV10-3; CDR3aa: CAISDQYEQYF
d_gene: TRBD1; v_gene: TRBV3-1/TRBV3-2; CDR3aa: CASSHTDRGHTEAFF
d_gene: -; v_gene: TRBV10-3; CDR3aa: CAISESSKVWGSEAFF
d_gene: TRBD1; v_gene: TRBV6-5; CDR3aa: CAIHRGQGLGEQFF
d_gene: -; v_gene: TRBV19; CDR3aa: CASSIVQGREQYF
d_gene: TRBD2; v_gene: TRBV30; CDR3aa: CAWRVAGAKETQYF
d_gene: -; v_gene: TRBV5-6; CDR3aa: CASSRRGPDEAFF
d_gene: TRBD2; v_gene: TRBV7-9; CDR3aa: CASSSSGTSTGELFF
d_gene: -; v_gene: TRBV28; CDR3aa: CASSSLPGNTIYF
d_gene: -; v_gene: TRBV6-5; CDR3aa: CASSRQVVSDTQYF
d_gene: -; v_gene: TRBV11-2; CDR3aa: CASSLGGSGANVLTF
d_gene: -; v_gene: TRBV23-1; CDR3aa: CASSPPGGRPARDIQYF
d_gene: -; v_gene: TRBV27; CDR3aa: CASSEGAGRSYEQYF
d_gene: -; v_gene: TRBV9; CDR3aa: CASSVTTFMTDEAFF
d_gene: -; v_gene: TRBV7-2; CDR3aa: CASRTRGAPNTEAFF
d_gene: TRBD2; v_gene: TRBV2; CDR3aa: CASSVAGGPFGEQFF
d_gene: -; v_gene: TRBV7-2; CDR3aa: CASSRPVGGRNQPQHF
d_gene: -; v_gene: TRBV24-1; CDR3aa: CATSDPRGGSGTEAFF
d_gene: TRBD2; v_gene: TRBV7-3; CDR3aa: CASSASPPKTSGGNEQFF